The rows below give T cell receptor beta chains drawn from one sample of a study of CD8 T cells in ankylosing spondylitis. MiXCR, applied by TCRdb to the 5' RACE reads, yields one record per CDR3 protein. Here the sample spans over 600,000 distinct CDR3 sequences, roughly 20% being singletons. The material sequenced was blood, either unsorted or a sorted T cell fraction (not recorded which). These receptors were taken from a male donor with ankylosing spondylitis. Each CDR3 is given with its conserved first and last residue. Fields, in order: CDR3 DNA, CDR3 protein, D gene, clone size, J gene, V gene. The D gene is left open where the match is weak. A row's size may be missing; if present it is once, few, many or a size class.

cdr3_nt: TGTGCCAGCACCTTGGGTCGCAGGCTGTTCTTC
cdr3_aa: CASTLGRRLFF
d_call: -
clone_size: few
j_call: TRBJ2-1
v_call: TRBV12-3/TRBV12-4

cdr3_nt: TGTGCCAGCACCCTATCGGGGGGACCCGAGACCCAGTACTTC
cdr3_aa: CASTLSGGPETQYF
d_call: TRBD2
clone_size: few
j_call: TRBJ2-5
v_call: TRBV28

cdr3_nt: TGCAGTGCGGCCGGGACAGGGATGGAGTCACCCCTCCACTTT
cdr3_aa: CSAAGTGMESPLHF
d_call: TRBD1
clone_size: few
j_call: TRBJ1-6
v_call: TRBV20-1

cdr3_nt: TGTGCCAGCAGTACACTAGGGACAGATACGCAGTATTTT
cdr3_aa: CASSTLGTDTQYF
d_call: -
clone_size: -
j_call: TRBJ2-3
v_call: TRBV25-1

cdr3_nt: TGTGCCAGCTCACCAATGGCAGGCACCGGGGAGACCCAGTACTTC
cdr3_aa: CASSPMAGTGETQYF
d_call: -
clone_size: -
j_call: TRBJ2-5
v_call: TRBV18

cdr3_nt: TGTGCCAGCAGCTTGGCCGGGGCTAGCGGCACAGATACGCAGTATTTT
cdr3_aa: CASSLAGASGTDTQYF
d_call: -
clone_size: -
j_call: TRBJ2-3
v_call: TRBV5-5

cdr3_nt: TGTGCCAGCAGCCAAGATTGGAATAGCGGGCTCAAGAATGAGCAGTTCTTC
cdr3_aa: CASSQDWNSGLKNEQFF
d_call: TRBD2
clone_size: -
j_call: TRBJ2-1
v_call: TRBV4-2

cdr3_nt: TGTGCCAGCAGCTTATGGGGTTCCTACAATGAGCAGTTCTTC
cdr3_aa: CASSLWGSYNEQFF
d_call: -
clone_size: few
j_call: TRBJ2-1
v_call: TRBV5-6

cdr3_nt: TGTGCCAGCAGTCATCATACGAGCTCCTACAATGAGCAGTTCTTC
cdr3_aa: CASSHHTSSYNEQFF
d_call: -
clone_size: few
j_call: TRBJ2-1
v_call: TRBV3-1

cdr3_nt: TGTGCCAGTAGAGGGGACAGGTCCTACGAGCAGTACTTC
cdr3_aa: CASRGDRSYEQYF
d_call: TRBD1
clone_size: few
j_call: TRBJ2-7
v_call: TRBV19

cdr3_nt: TGCAGTGCTAGACTCGGGACAGGGAGTTCACCCCTCCACTTT
cdr3_aa: CSARLGTGSSPLHF
d_call: TRBD1
clone_size: -
j_call: TRBJ1-6
v_call: TRBV20-1

cdr3_nt: TGTGCCACCAGCTCCGCAGGGGTTAGCACAGATACGCAGTATTTT
cdr3_aa: CATSSAGVSTDTQYF
d_call: -
clone_size: -
j_call: TRBJ2-3
v_call: TRBV24-1

cdr3_nt: TGCAGTGCCAGCTGGCGAGAGACCCAGTACTTC
cdr3_aa: CSASWRETQYF
d_call: -
clone_size: few
j_call: TRBJ2-5
v_call: TRBV20-1

cdr3_nt: TGTGCCAGCAGCCCCCGGGCGGGAGGCGGTGGCGGGGAGCTGTTTTTT
cdr3_aa: CASSPRAGGGGGELFF
d_call: TRBD2
clone_size: few
j_call: TRBJ2-2
v_call: TRBV9

cdr3_nt: TGCAGCGTTGAAGTCCAAGGAGGCGAGCAGTACTTC
cdr3_aa: CSVEVQGGEQYF
d_call: -
clone_size: -
j_call: TRBJ2-7
v_call: TRBV29-1

cdr3_nt: TGCGCCAGCAGCCAAACCTCGACAGCTAACTATGGCTACACCTTC
cdr3_aa: CASSQTSTANYGYTF
d_call: -
clone_size: -
j_call: TRBJ1-2
v_call: TRBV5-1

cdr3_nt: TGTGCCAGCAGCGCATCCGGGACGGGTACCTACGAGCAGTACTTC
cdr3_aa: CASSASGTGTYEQYF
d_call: -
clone_size: -
j_call: TRBJ2-7
v_call: TRBV7-6

cdr3_nt: TGTGCCAGTCCCCCTCCCGGGACTAGCGGCCCCAATGAGCAGTTCTTC
cdr3_aa: CASPPPGTSGPNEQFF
d_call: TRBD2
clone_size: -
j_call: TRBJ2-1
v_call: TRBV19

cdr3_nt: TGTGCCATCAGTGGAAATCTTGGTGAGAATGAGCAGTTCTTC
cdr3_aa: CAISGNLGENEQFF
d_call: -
clone_size: few
j_call: TRBJ2-1
v_call: TRBV10-3

cdr3_nt: TGTGCCAGCAGCCGTACTAGAGGGGGCTACACCTTC
cdr3_aa: CASSRTRGGYTF
d_call: -
clone_size: few
j_call: TRBJ1-2
v_call: TRBV12-3/TRBV12-4

cdr3_nt: TGTGCCAGCAGTTTTGTAGGCCGGGATTCACCCCTCCACTTT
cdr3_aa: CASSFVGRDSPLHF
d_call: -
clone_size: few
j_call: TRBJ1-6
v_call: TRBV12-3/TRBV12-4

cdr3_nt: TGTGCCAGCAGCTTTGGTCAAGAGGGTCAGACCCAGTACTTC
cdr3_aa: CASSFGQEGQTQYF
d_call: -
clone_size: few
j_call: TRBJ2-5
v_call: TRBV7-9

cdr3_nt: TGTGCCAGCAGCAGCCTCCTACCGGGACACACCTACAATGAGCAGTTCTTC
cdr3_aa: CASSSLLPGHTYNEQFF
d_call: -
clone_size: few
j_call: TRBJ2-1
v_call: TRBV12-3/TRBV12-4

cdr3_nt: TGCAGCGTTGAGTCGGGGGGTGATACGCAGTATTTT
cdr3_aa: CSVESGGDTQYF
d_call: TRBD2
clone_size: few
j_call: TRBJ2-3
v_call: TRBV29-1

cdr3_nt: TGCAGTGCTAGAGATTACCGAGGACTAGCGGGAGGGTACAATGAGCAGTTCTTC
cdr3_aa: CSARDYRGLAGGYNEQFF
d_call: TRBD2
clone_size: -
j_call: TRBJ2-1
v_call: TRBV20-1

cdr3_nt: TGTGCCAGCAGCACAGACAGGGAGGTTGGCTACACCTTC
cdr3_aa: CASSTDREVGYTF
d_call: TRBD1
clone_size: -
j_call: TRBJ1-2
v_call: TRBV12-3/TRBV12-4

cdr3_nt: TGTGCCAGCTCACAATCCGGACAGGGGGCTGGAAACACCATATATTTT
cdr3_aa: CASSQSGQGAGNTIYF
d_call: TRBD1
clone_size: few
j_call: TRBJ1-3
v_call: TRBV18

cdr3_nt: TGTGCCAGCAGCGGGCCGGGACTTAACACCGGGGAGCTGTTTTTT
cdr3_aa: CASSGPGLNTGELFF
d_call: -
clone_size: -
j_call: TRBJ2-2
v_call: TRBV5-4

cdr3_nt: TGTGCCAGCAGTCCGTGGACAGGTATAATCAATGAGCAGTTCTTC
cdr3_aa: CASSPWTGIINEQFF
d_call: TRBD1
clone_size: few
j_call: TRBJ2-1
v_call: TRBV12-3/TRBV12-4

cdr3_nt: TGTGCCAGCAGTTTCCCCCCACAGAAAAACACTGAAGCTTTCTTT
cdr3_aa: CASSFPPQKNTEAFF
d_call: -
clone_size: few
j_call: TRBJ1-1
v_call: TRBV12-3/TRBV12-4

cdr3_nt: TGCGCCAGCCGGAGCGGGCAGTTAGGTTACTTC
cdr3_aa: CASRSGQLGYF
d_call: -
clone_size: -
j_call: TRBJ2-4
v_call: TRBV10-2

cdr3_nt: TGTGCCAGCAGCTTAGCGCGGGGGGGACCGAACACTGAAGCTTTCTTT
cdr3_aa: CASSLARGGPNTEAFF
d_call: -
clone_size: -
j_call: TRBJ1-1
v_call: TRBV7-9

cdr3_nt: TGTGCCAGCAGCTCGGGACTAGCGGGAGTCCTTCCCAGGAATGAGCAGTTCTTC
cdr3_aa: CASSSGLAGVLPRNEQFF
d_call: TRBD2
clone_size: few
j_call: TRBJ2-1
v_call: TRBV28

cdr3_nt: TGTGCCAGCAGTTTTTTCGAATACAGAGCCAAAAACATTCAGTACTTC
cdr3_aa: CASSFFEYRAKNIQYF
d_call: -
clone_size: few
j_call: TRBJ2-4
v_call: TRBV12-3/TRBV12-4

cdr3_nt: TGTGCCAGCAGCCAACGGCCTGCCGGGACAGGGGCCTACGAGCAGTACTTC
cdr3_aa: CASSQRPAGTGAYEQYF
d_call: TRBD1
clone_size: -
j_call: TRBJ2-7
v_call: TRBV3-1

cdr3_nt: TGCGCCAGCAGCCCCCAAGCCGCGGGAGGGTCGGCCGGGGAGCTGTTTTTT
cdr3_aa: CASSPQAAGGSAGELFF
d_call: TRBD2
clone_size: few
j_call: TRBJ2-2
v_call: TRBV4-1

cdr3_nt: TGTGCCAGCAGTCCCACTAGCGGGAGGGACACCGGGGAGCTGTTTTTT
cdr3_aa: CASSPTSGRDTGELFF
d_call: TRBD2
clone_size: many
j_call: TRBJ2-2
v_call: TRBV12-3/TRBV12-4